This T cell receptor beta chain stems from a study of long-term antiretroviral therapy in people with HIV. Study context: About a decade before 2015, the earliest samples were taken when ART was typically delayed. Overall study findings and caveats: Patients on ART gained diversity, which nonetheless stayed below transplant donor controls. Repertoires with HIV possessed tighter CDR3 length spans than those of controls. Clonal populations expanded prior to ART predominated within the repertoire at all time points.

A note on this clone: Its specificity is unknown.

Researchers report immunoSEQ v3.0 was run at survey level. Sequenced by immunoSEQ multiplex PCR; TCRdb stores in-frame clones only, minus some. Found here are over 30,000 clones, more than 95% of them singletons; the top ten hold 2.5% to 3%. Deletions cut 4 bases from V and 0 bases from J, with 6 bases between. The CDR3 spans 13 residues. Germline V gives CDR1 MNHNS, CDR2 SASEGT. This specimen consisted of unsorted PBMCs, obtained 6.9 years after starting antiretroviral therapy. The V call is TRBV6-1, the J call TRBJ2-5; D is unclear. The receptor's source is a man younger than 40 with HIV. CDR3 DNA sequence: TGTGCCAGCAGTGGACCGTACCAAGAGACCCAGTACTTC. It codes for CASSGPYQETQYF.